This TCR beta chain was obtained from a study of CD8 T cells in ankylosing spondylitis. The study's findings and limits: Reportedly, disease-linked clones are significantly enriched in ankylosing spondylitis patients' matched synovial fluid. Within ankylosing spondylitis blood, a TCR beta motif made up of eight or nine highly homologous variants appeared to be characteristic. Reactive arthritis synovial fluid and blood previously showed some of these motif variants.

The V gene end was trimmed by 0 bases and the J gene end by 1 base; junction bases not matched to a gene: 5. The CDR3 length is 16 residues. Germline assignment: CDR1 SGHRS and CDR2 YFSETQ. This clonotype was counted a few times. As yet, its antigen is unknown. Generation of TCR beta libraries employed quantitative 5'-RACE incorporating molecular barcodes. Via MiXCR, TCRdb re-called the 5' RACE reads, giving one row per CDR3 protein. This table holds hundreds of thousands of distinct CDR3 sequences, around 26% found once. Sequenced: blood, either unsorted or a sorted T cell fraction (not recorded which). This clonotype was sampled from a male donor with ankylosing spondylitis. The J gene is TRBJ2-3, the V gene TRBV5-1; 7 bases match TRBD2. The CDR3 region is CASSLGLAVGTDTQYF. CDR3 nucleotides: TGCGCCAGCAGCTTGGGGCTAGCGGTCGGCACAGATACGCAGTATTTT. The entire variable domain, with the rest obtained from reference TRBV5-1 and TRBJ2-3, is as follows: KAGVTQTPRYLIKTRGQQVTLSCSPISGHRSVSWYQQTPGQGLQFLFEYFSETQRNKGNFPGRFSGRQFSNSRSEMNVSTLELGDSALYLCASSLGLAVGTDTQYFGPGTRLTVL.